The rows below give T cell receptor beta chains drawn from one sample of a study of blood T cell repertoires in COVID-19. This table comes from immunoSEQ multiplex PCR, and its TCRdb copy is limited to in-frame clones, with some not included. The sample carries about 440,000 clones, around 89% recorded once. Sequenced: peripheral blood. All receptors come from a woman younger than 45 with acute or convalescent COVID-19. Both conserved end residues are trimmed from each CDR3. Each record gives: J gene, V gene, CDR3 protein.

TRBJ1-1 TRBV5-4 ASSLAGTGWSEAF
TRBJ2-4 TRBV5-6 ASSLVVAGGPTKNIQY
TRBJ2-7 TRBV7-7 ASSLGQGGEQY
TRBJ1-1 TRBV2 ASREPTGWDTEAF
TRBJ2-7 TRBV6-5 ASISSRPPYEQY
TRBJ2-1 TRBV7-8 ASSPLRGGTYNEQF
TRBJ2-5 TRBV12-5 ASGMWGAGGVETQY
TRBJ1-4 TRBV6-5 ASRRDGTIEKLF
TRBJ1-1 TRBV6-5 ASSPRGLNTEAF
TRBJ2-6 TRBV4-1 ASSQMVSEANVLT
TRBJ2-1 TRBV5-6 ASSLVERLYNEQF
TRBJ2-7 TRBV11-3 ASSLGWGPAYEQY
TRBJ2-5 TRBV5-4 ASSLSGVETQY
TRBJ2-7 TRBV7-9 ASSSGAYEQY
TRBJ1-5 TRBV19 ASSMENVVYQPQH
TRBJ2-1 TRBV5-1 ASSRDYYNEQF
TRBJ2-1 TRBV3-1/TRBV3-2 ASSPLRATGQGIEQF
TRBJ2-1 TRBV9 ASSATSGGADYNEQF
TRBJ1-1 TRBV5-4 ASKLGGNTEAF
TRBJ2-1 TRBV27 ASSPPLGRGAVNEQF
TRBJ2-7 TRBV2 ASGEPGYEQY
TRBJ2-5 TRBV10-3 AIKDRPRETQY
TRBJ2-7 TRBV27 ASSLSGHPDYEQY
TRBJ1-1 TRBV3-1/TRBV3-2 ASSHSGTGGKAF
TRBJ2-5 TRBV6-5 ASTTGGRETQY
TRBJ2-1 TRBV5-1 ASSSARSGGNSYNEQF
TRBJ2-1 TRBV7-3 ASSPSDWAYNEQF
TRBJ1-4 TRBV6-1 ASSDRLTGGNEKLF
TRBJ1-1 TRBV19 ASSIIGKNTEAF
TRBJ1-1 TRBV11-2 ASSPSTGFGTEAF
TRBJ1-6 TRBV3-1/TRBV3-2 ASSQPGGADNSPLH
TRBJ2-1 TRBV23-1 ASQPGQTLF
TRBJ2-7 TRBV6-6 ASSYGQGASYEQY
TRBJ1-4 TRBV6-1 ASSEPVVATNEKLF
TRBJ2-7 TRBV19 ASSIDATDTSYEQY
TRBJ1-1 TRBV6-5 ASSYSRGKTEAF
TRBJ1-2 TRBV5-1 ASSLSAGTGYGYT
TRBJ2-5 TRBV3-1/TRBV3-2 ASSKDRGRQETQY
TRBJ1-4 TRBV28 ASRVDRGTREKLF
TRBJ1-4 TRBV21-1 ASSSQAREKLF
TRBJ1-2 TRBV25-1 ASSEYGTGGDGYT
TRBJ2-3 TRBV3-1/TRBV3-2 ASSQLPGYLSTDTQY
TRBJ2-7 TRBV3-1/TRBV3-2 ASSATDLYEQY
TRBJ2-7 TRBV3-1/TRBV3-2 ASSQAFIGYEQY
TRBJ2-5 TRBV28 ASSLGQGRETQY
TRBJ2-7 TRBV5-5 ASSFVSQGASEQY
TRBJ2-1 TRBV24-1 ATSDPSYGQF
TRBJ2-1 TRBV18 ASSRTPGTGGEQF
TRBJ2-7 TRBV18 ASSPGLGTYEQY
TRBJ1-2 TRBV19 ASSIGGAHGYT